One TCR beta chain is described in this entry. Donors were Caucasian adults residing in Nashville, Tennessee, USA. The sample originates from a study of shared clonotypes between healthy human individuals. At the level of the study: A couple of women and a few men aged 18 to 49 made up the donors.

Deep level was the assay's run setting. Genomic DNA of each subset was evenly split across several immunoSEQ plates. Libraries were prepared by immunoSEQ multiplex PCR; TCRdb keeps only in-frame clonotypes and omits some of them. The sample consists of some 490,000 clones, 81% of them appearing once. The specimen sequenced was PBMCs. The sequence was collected from a woman aged 40 to 49 in good health. Some clones in this sample may be carry-over from other donors' samples.

The CDR3 DNA follows: TGCGCCAGCAGTGAGCCCGGTCGCGAAAAACTGTTTTTT. Amino acid sequence: CASSEPGREKLFF. The V call is TRBV10-1, the J call TRBJ1-4, with D unclear. The V and J ends lost 2 bases and 8 bases respectively, with 9 bases between them. This CDR3 comprises 13 residues. Germline V gives CDR1 WNHNN, CDR2 SYGVQD (reference sequence).